The rows below give T cell receptor beta chains drawn from one sample of a study of Ad26.COV2.S vaccination and SARS-CoV-2 variants. Measured with immunoSEQ multiplex PCR; TCRdb has only the in-frame clones, and not every one. The data hold 300,000 to 400,000 clones, with more than 75% observed a single time. This specimen consisted of peripheral blood, obtained in a trial of Ad26.COV2.S vaccine versus placebo. All receptors come from a person aged 18 to 59 who received the Ad26.COV2.S COVID-19 vaccine or a placebo. The CDR3 runs from the conserved cysteine through the conserved F or W. A D gene is named only where the DNA matches it firmly. Clone size, where shown, is once, few, many, or a class for clones that have expanded.

j_call clone_size d_call v_call cdr3_nt cdr3_aa
TRBJ1-5 . TRBD1 TRBV10-3 TGTGCCATCAGTGAGCCAGACAGGGGTCAGCCCCAGCATTTT CAISEPDRGQPQHF
TRBJ2-1 . TRBD2 TRBV7-2 TGTGCCAGCAGCTTATCCGGGGGGTTCTACAATGAGCAGTTCTTC CASSLSGGFYNEQFF
TRBJ2-2 . . TRBV6-5 TGTGCCAGCAGGAAGTGGGGGGCCAACACCGGGGAGCTGTTTTTT CASRKWGANTGELFF
TRBJ2-2 . . TRBV30 TGTGCCTGGAGTGTACTCTCAAACACCGGGGAGCTGTTTTTT CAWSVLSNTGELFF
TRBJ2-4 . TRBD1 TRBV7-9 TGTGCCAGCAGCCTCCGGACAGGGGGGGTCAAAAACATTCAGTACTTC CASSLRTGGVKNIQYF
TRBJ1-1 few . TRBV20-1 TGCAGTGCTAGTGACCCAGAGAACACTGAAGCTTTCTTT CSASDPENTEAFF
TRBJ2-1 . TRBD2 TRBV6-6 TGTGCCAGCAGGGTTCTAGCGGGGGCTTACAATGAGCAGTTCTTC CASRVLAGAYNEQFF
TRBJ2-1 . TRBD2 TRBV7-9 TGTGCCAGCAGCCCCGGGACTAGAAAGTCACATGAGCAGTTCTTC CASSPGTRKSHEQFF
TRBJ2-1 . . TRBV7-9 TGTGCCAGCAGCTTATCATGGTGGGAGCAGTTCTTC CASSLSWWEQFF
TRBJ1-6 . . TRBV3-1/TRBV3-2 TGTGCCAGCAGCCCAAGGGCCGATTCACCCCTCCACTTT CASSPRADSPLHF
TRBJ2-7 . . TRBV12-3/TRBV12-4 TGTGCCAGCAGTTTTTACAGCTACGAGCAGTACTTC CASSFYSYEQYF
TRBJ2-7 . TRBD2 TRBV7-9 TGTGCCAGCAGCACTAGCGGGGGGCAGAACGAGCAGTACTTC CASSTSGGQNEQYF
TRBJ1-2 . . TRBV5-1 TGCGCCAGCAGCTCCCTCCTCGGAAAGGGAGGCTACACCTTC CASSSLLGKGGYTF
TRBJ2-7 . TRBD1 TRBV5-4 TGTGCCAGCAGCTTGAGGGACAGGGCCTCCTACGAGCAGTACTTC CASSLRDRASYEQYF
TRBJ1-1 . TRBD1 TRBV10-3 TGTGCCATCAGTGAGTCAGGGGGCGTATGGAACACTGAAGCTTTCTTT CAISESGGVWNTEAFF
TRBJ2-7 . . TRBV4-1 TGCGCCAGCAGCCCGGGGGTGGGAACCTACGAGCAGTACTTC CASSPGVGTYEQYF
TRBJ1-2 . . TRBV18 TGTGCCAGCTCACAACAGGGCCTAGCTAACTATGGCTACACCTTC CASSQQGLANYGYTF
TRBJ1-5 . TRBD1 TRBV11-2 TGTGCCAGCAGCTCGACAGGGACCAATCAGCCCCAGCATTTT CASSSTGTNQPQHF
TRBJ1-1 . TRBD1 TRBV6-5 TGTGCCAGCAGTCGGACAGGGGGCAAGGACACTGAAGCTTTCTTT CASSRTGGKDTEAFF
TRBJ1-1 few . TRBV11-3 TGTGCCAGCAGCTTAGGGGGAAGGGGCACTGAAGCTTTCTTT CASSLGGRGTEAFF
TRBJ2-7 . . TRBV6-2/TRBV6-3 TGTGCCAGCAGCCCCAGCTCCTACGAGCAGTACTTC CASSPSSYEQYF
TRBJ2-1 . TRBD1 TRBV5-8 TGTGCCAGCAGCTTAGGACAGGGATCCAATGAGCAGTTCTTC CASSLGQGSNEQFF
TRBJ1-4 once TRBD1 TRBV5-6 TGTGCCAGCAGCGGCGATTGGGACAGGGGTCGCAAACTGTTTTTT CASSGDWDRGRKLFF
TRBJ1-2 . . TRBV7-6 TGTGCCAGCAGCTCTGGGACCCTGAGCTACACCTTC CASSSGTLSYTF
TRBJ2-3 . . TRBV7-9 TGTGCCAGCAGCGGGAGCAGGGCCCCTAGCACAGATACGCAGTATTTT CASSGSRAPSTDTQYF
TRBJ2-7 . TRBD1 TRBV7-2 TGTGCCAGCAGCTTGGAGACAGGGGCCGAGCAGTACTTC CASSLETGAEQYF
TRBJ1-3 once . TRBV10-1 TGCGCCAGCAGTGAGCCGTCCGGAAACACCATATATTTT CASSEPSGNTIYF
TRBJ1-1 . . TRBV11-1 TGTGCCAGCAGCTTAGGGCCTGGGGCTGAAGCTTTCTTT CASSLGPGAEAFF
TRBJ2-5 . TRBD2 TRBV7-2 TGTGCCAGCAGCGCCTTTAGCGGGGGGGCCTTAGAGACCCAGTACTTC CASSAFSGGALETQYF
TRBJ1-1 . . TRBV4-3 TGCGCCAGCAGCCAGGGGCGGGGGATGAACACTGAAGCTTTCTTT CASSQGRGMNTEAFF
TRBJ1-6 . . TRBV4-3 TGCGCCAGCTCTCAGAGCTCCTATAATTCACCCCTCCACTTT CASSQSSYNSPLHF
TRBJ1-1 . TRBD1 TRBV5-1 TGCGCCAGCAGCCTCGGACAGGAGAACACTGAAGCTTTCTTT CASSLGQENTEAFF